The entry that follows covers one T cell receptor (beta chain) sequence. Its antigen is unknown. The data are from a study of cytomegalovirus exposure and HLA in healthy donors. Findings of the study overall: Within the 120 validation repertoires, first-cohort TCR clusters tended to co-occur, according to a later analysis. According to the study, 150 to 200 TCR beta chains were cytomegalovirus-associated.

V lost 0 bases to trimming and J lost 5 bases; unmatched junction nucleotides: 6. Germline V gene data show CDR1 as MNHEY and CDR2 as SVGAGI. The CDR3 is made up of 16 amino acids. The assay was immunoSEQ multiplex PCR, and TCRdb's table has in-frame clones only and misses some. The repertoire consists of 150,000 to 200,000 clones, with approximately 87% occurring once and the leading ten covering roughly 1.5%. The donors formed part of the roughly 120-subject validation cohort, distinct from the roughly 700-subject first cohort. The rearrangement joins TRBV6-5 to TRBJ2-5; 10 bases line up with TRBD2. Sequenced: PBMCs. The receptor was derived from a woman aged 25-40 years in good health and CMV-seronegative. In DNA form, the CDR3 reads TGTGCCAGCAGTTACTCGAAAGCGGGGGGGGTGGAGACCCAGTACTTC. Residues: CASSYSKAGGVETQYF.